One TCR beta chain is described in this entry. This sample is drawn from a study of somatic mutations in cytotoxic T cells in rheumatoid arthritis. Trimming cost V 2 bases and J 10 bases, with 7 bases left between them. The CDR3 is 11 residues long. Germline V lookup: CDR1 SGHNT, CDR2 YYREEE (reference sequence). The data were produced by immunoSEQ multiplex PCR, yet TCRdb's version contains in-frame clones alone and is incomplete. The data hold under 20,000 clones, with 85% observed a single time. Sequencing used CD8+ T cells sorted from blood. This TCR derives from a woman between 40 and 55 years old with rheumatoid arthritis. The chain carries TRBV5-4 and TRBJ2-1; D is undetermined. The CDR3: CASSLQKEQFF. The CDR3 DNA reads TGTGCCAGCAGCTTACAAAAGGAGCAGTTCTTC. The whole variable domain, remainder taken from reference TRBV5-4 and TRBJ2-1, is ETGVTQSPTHLIKTRGQQVTLRCSSQSGHNTVSWYQQALGQGPQFIFQYYREEENGRGNFPPRFSGLQFPNYSSELNVNALELDDSALYLCASSLQKEQFFGPGTRLTVL.